This entry features one T cell receptor (beta chain) sequence. Its antigen is not identified. Trimming took off 0 bases at V and 3 bases at J, with 10 bases between the two ends. This CDR3 is 15 amino acids long. Germline V lookup: CDR1 SGHTA, CDR2 FQGNSA. This entry comes from a study of OX40 agonist ivuxolimab in advanced cancers. Overall study: Ivuxolimab is a fully human IgG2 antibody that activates OX40 (CD134). Three dose-escalation patients had partial responses: one with hepatocellular carcinoma and two with cutaneous melanoma.

Overall study results and limits: Partial responders receiving 0.1-3.0 mg/kg showed among the lowest clonal expansion.

This table comes from immunoSEQ multiplex PCR, and its TCRdb copy is limited to in-frame clones, with some not included. Here the sample spans under 60,000 clones, just under 90% being singletons. The rearrangement links TRBV7-2 to TRBJ2-3; the D gene is possibly TRBD2 (5 bases). The source was CD4+ or CD8+ T cells sorted from blood, collected in a trial of the OX40 agonist ivuxolimab. The source of this sequence is an adult with an advanced solid tumor such as melanoma, head and neck, liver or kidney cancer. DNA for the CDR3: TGTGCCAGCAGCTTAGCGCGGGTTCGGACAGATACGCAGTATTTT. Its protein is CASSLARVRTDTQYF.